These 18 T cell receptor beta chains came from one sample sequenced in a study of blood T cell repertoires in COVID-19. The repertoire was sequenced with immunoSEQ multiplex PCR; TCRdb's copy has only in-frame clones and lacks some. The data hold over 200,000 clones, with 84% observed a single time. The sample was peripheral blood. These receptors were taken from a woman over 75 with active or convalescent COVID-19.

This clone was detected a few times. The gene calls are TRBV19 and TRBJ2-3, with 7 bases matching TRBD2. CDR3 length equals 16 residues. J was trimmed by 1 base and V by 6 bases; bases with no gene match: 10. Germline CDR1 and CDR2: LNHDA and SQIVND (reference sequence). CDR3 residues: CASRPPGGRGTDTQYF. DNA of the CDR3: TGTGCCAGTAGACCTCCGGGCGGGAGAGGCACAGATACGCAGTATTTT.

In regard to this clone: A clone one base away is much larger, so this may be a read error. The chain employs TRBV7-3 and TRBJ1-1; 8 positions match TRBD1. Losses at the gene ends were 2 bases for V and 4 bases for J; bases not matched to a gene: 3. CDR3 length: 14 residues. Germline V gene data show CDR1 as SGHTA and CDR2 as FQGTGA. CDR3 sequence reads: CASSLQGASTEAFF. The CDR3 coding sequence is TGTGCCAGCAGCTTACAGGGGGCGAGCACTGAAGCTTTCTTT.

The chain uses TRBV7-2 and TRBJ1-6; possibly TRBD1 for D (6 bases). The CDR3 is 16 amino acids. CDR1 is SGHTA and CDR2 is FQGNSA in the germline V gene. Deletions cut 1 base from V and 9 bases from J, with 16 bases between. CDR3 DNA sequence: TGTGCCAGCAGCTTAGAAGGGAGACAGGCAGGTTCACCCCTCCACTTT. This translates into CASSLEGRQAGSPLHF. The full variable domain, with the rest looked up from reference TRBV7-2 and TRBJ1-6, is GAGVSQSPSNKVTEKGKDVELRCDPISGHTALYWYRQSLGQGLEFLIYFQGNSAPDKSGLPSDRFSAERTGGSVSTLTIQRTQQEDSAVYLCASSLEGRQAGSPLHFGNGTRLTVT.

The chain links TRBV2 to TRBJ1-4; D is ambiguous. In germline, CDR1 is SNHLY, CDR2 FYNNEI. The CDR3 loop spans 16 amino acids. Trimming took off 2 bases at V and 5 bases at J, with 15 bases between the two ends. The CDR3 protein is CASSERETAGNEKLFF. The CDR3 nucleotides are TGTGCCAGCAGTGAAAGGGAGACGGCTGGAAATGAAAAACTGTTTTTT.

This clone was counted only a few times. V gene TRBV20-1 combines with J gene TRBJ1-3, with 7 bases that match TRBD1. Germline V CDR1 and CDR2: DFQATT, SNEGSKA (reference sequence). V was pared by 3 bases and J by 0 bases, with 8 bases of the junction left unmatched. The CDR3 loop spans 16 amino acids. CDR3 DNA: TGCAGTGCTAGTACTACAGGGGCCCTCTCTGGAAACACCATATATTTT. Its translation is CSASTTGALSGNTIYF.

This clone was counted a single time. The rearrangement joins TRBV6-5 to TRBJ1-2, with TRBD1 matching 9 bases. J was trimmed by 4 bases and V by 5 bases; bases with no gene match: 5. The CDR3 is 14 amino acids. Germline V gene data show CDR1 as MNHEY and CDR2 as SVGAGI. For the CDR3, the DNA is TGTGCCAGCAGTAAACAGGGGGCAGGCTATGGCTACACCTTC. Amino acid sequence: CASSKQGAGYGYTF.

The chain uses TRBV9 and TRBJ2-1, with 7 bases matching TRBD2. Germline V gene lookup returns CDR1 SGDLS and CDR2 YYNGEE. The V segment lost 2 bases and the J segment 3 bases; nucleotides outside the gene matches: 2. This CDR3 is 14 amino acids long. The CDR3, as DNA: TGTGCCAGCAGCGTTAGCGGGTTCTACAATGAGCAGTTCTTC. This gives the protein CASSVSGFYNEQFF.

The chain employs TRBV6-1 and TRBJ1-5, with 9 bases lining up with TRBD1. This CDR3 comprises 16 residues. With V trimmed by 4 bases and J by 6 bases, 10 bases remained unmatched. Per the germline V gene, CDR1 is MNHNS and CDR2 is SASEGT. CDR3 bases: TGTGCCAGCAGTGTCAGCCGGGACAGGGTGGGTCAGCCCCAGCATTTT. It specifies CASSVSRDRVGQPQHF.

The rearrangement uses TRBV3-1 (or the pseudogene TRBV3-2) and TRBJ2-7, with TRBD2 matching 8 bases. The length of the CDR3 is 14 residues. CDR1 LGHDT and CDR2 YNNKEL come from the germline V gene (reference sequence). J was trimmed by 5 bases and V by 3 bases; bases with no gene match: 6. The CDR3 nucleotides are TGTGCCAGCAGCCATCAACTAGCGGCGGACGAGCAGTACTTC. It is translated as CASSHQLAADEQYF.

The sample holds a few counts of this clone. The genes are TRBV11-2 and TRBJ2-5; 10 bases match TRBD1. In germline, CDR1 is SGHAT, CDR2 FQNNGV. V was clipped by 2 bases and J by 1 base; unmatched bases: 1. The CDR3 consists of 15 residues. DNA for the CDR3: TGTGCCAGCAGCTTATGGACAGGGGGCCAAGAGACCCAGTACTTC. As protein: CASSLWTGGQETQYF. The complete variable domain, with remaining parts taken from reference TRBV11-2 and TRBJ2-5, reads EAGVAQSPRYKIIEKRQSVAFWCNPISGHATLYWYQQILGQGPKLLIQFQNNGVVDDSQLPKDRFSAERLKGVDSTLKIQPAKLEDSAVYLCASSLWTGGQETQYFGPGTRLLVL.

The genes are TRBV6-2 or TRBV6-3 and TRBJ1-2; D uncertain. Trimming removed 2 bases from V and 5 bases from J, with 9 bases in between. Germline V lookup: CDR1 MNHEY, CDR2 SVGEGT. The CDR3 runs 13 residues. The CDR3 coding sequence is TGTGCCAGCAGTTACGATCTGGAGTATGGCTACACCTTC. Translation: CASSYDLEYGYTF.

This sequence joins TRBV6-1 and TRBJ1-5; 7 positions match TRBD1. The J segment lost 1 base and the V segment lost 1 base, leaving 1 base of the junction unmatched. CDR3 length equals 15 residues. CDR1 and CDR2 from the germline V gene are MNHNS and SASEGT. The CDR3 region has the DNA TGTGCCAGCAGTGAAGAGGGGGCAAGCAATCAGCCCCAGCATTTT. Residues: CASSEEGASNQPQHF.

This chain links TRBV5-1 with TRBJ2-5; D possibly corresponds to TRBD1 (6 bases). The CDR3 has 16 residues. V lost 2 bases to trimming and J lost 2 bases, with 16 bases between them. Germline-derived CDR1 and CDR2 are SGHRS and YFSETQ. The CDR3 region is CASSFNDRNIQETQYF. The CDR3 DNA sequence: TGCGCCAGCAGCTTCAATGACAGGAATATTCAAGAGACCCAGTACTTC.

CDR3 sequence reads: CASSPTSGGPRIEQFF. In DNA, the CDR3 is TGTGCCAGCTCCCCCACTAGCGGGGGCCCGAGGATTGAGCAGTTCTTC. The rearrangement joins TRBV6-4 to TRBJ2-1, with 11 positions matching TRBD2. This CDR3 comprises 16 residues. Germline V gene sequence: CDR1 MRHNA, CDR2 SNTAGT. V shed 8 bases and J 9 bases; nucleotides not matched to a gene: 15.

The V call is TRBV29-1, the J call TRBJ2-1, with unresolved D. V was clipped by 4 bases and J by 0 bases, with 7 bases between them. The CDR3 loop spans 13 amino acids. Germline CDR1 is SQVTM and CDR2 is ANQGSEA. In DNA form, the CDR3 reads TGCAGCGTTGTCAGGTTCTCCTACAATGAGCAGTTCTTC. This translates into CSVVRFSYNEQFF.

The genes are TRBV7-8 and TRBJ1-1; D remains unclear. V lost 0 bases to trimming and J lost 1 base, with 12 bases between them. CDR3 length: 16 amino acids. The germline gives CDR1 SGHVS, CDR2 FQNEAQ. The CDR3 DNA reads as TGTGCCAGCAGCTTAGCGCATCGGCAGGCGAACACTGAAGCTTTCTTT. Protein sequence: CASSLAHRQANTEAFF. Full variable domain (outside the CDR3, taken from reference TRBV7-8 and TRBJ1-1): GAGVSQSPRYKVAKRGQDVALRCDPISGHVSLFWYQQALGQGPEFLTYFQNEAQLDKSGLPSDRFFAERPEGSVSTLKIQRTQQEDSAVYLCASSLAHRQANTEAFFGQGTRLTVV.

This sequence joins TRBV5-1 and TRBJ1-6, with D uncertain. Germline loops: CDR1 SGHRS, CDR2 YFSETQ. The CDR3 totals 14 residues. The V and J ends lost 0 bases and 7 bases respectively, with 8 bases between them. CDR3 nucleotide sequence: TGCGCCAGCAGCTTGGACAGCCTGAATTCACCCCTCCACTTT. It encodes CASSLDSLNSPLHF.

The rearrangement uses TRBV9 and TRBJ1-1; D may be TRBD1 (5 bases). The CDR3 totals 14 residues. The V gene's germline CDR1 is SGDLS and CDR2 YYNGEE. Trimming removed 5 bases from V and 1 base from J, with 12 bases in between. The CDR3 DNA sequence: TGTGCCAGCAGTGGGGGGAGACCGAACACTGAAGCTTTCTTT. Translated, it gives CASSGGRPNTEAFF.